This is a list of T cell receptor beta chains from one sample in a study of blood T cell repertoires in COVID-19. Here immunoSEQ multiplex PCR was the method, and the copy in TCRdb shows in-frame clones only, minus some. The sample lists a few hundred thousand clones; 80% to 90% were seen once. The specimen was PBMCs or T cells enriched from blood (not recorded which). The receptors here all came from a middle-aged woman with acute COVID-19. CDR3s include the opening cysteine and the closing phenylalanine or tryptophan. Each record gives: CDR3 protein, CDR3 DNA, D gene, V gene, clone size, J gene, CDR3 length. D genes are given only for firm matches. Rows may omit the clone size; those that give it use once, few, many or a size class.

CASSSTPTGELFF	TGTGCCAGCAGCTCCACACCTACCGGGGAGCTGTTTTTT	NA	TRBV7-6	NA	TRBJ2-2	13
CASSLERIGVGSPLHF	TGTGCCAGCAGTTTGGAACGTATAGGGGTAGGATCACCCCTCCACTTT	NA	TRBV28	NA	TRBJ1-6	16
CASSLNPGNTEAFF	TGTGCCAGCAGCTTAAATCCAGGAAACACTGAAGCTTTCTTT	NA	TRBV7-2	NA	TRBJ1-1	14
CASSLTEGYEQYF	TGTGCCAGCAGCTTAACGGAGGGCTACGAGCAGTACTTC	NA	TRBV7-3	many	TRBJ2-7	13
CASSPGLGINSYNEQFF	TGTGCCAGCAGCCCCGGACTGGGGATTAACTCCTACAATGAGCAGTTCTTC	NA	TRBV5-5	NA	TRBJ2-1	17
CASRTQTGVGNQPQHF	TGTGCCAGCCGTACTCAGACAGGGGTTGGCAATCAGCCCCAGCATTTT	TRBD1	TRBV27	NA	TRBJ1-5	16
CASSFYRASKNIQYF	TGTGCCAGCAGCTTTTACAGGGCATCCAAAAACATTCAGTACTTC	NA	TRBV11-3	few	TRBJ2-4	15
CASSLKGQGNSPLHF	TGTGCCAGCAGCTTAAAGGGACAGGGGAATTCACCCCTCCACTTT	TRBD1	TRBV11-3	NA	TRBJ1-6	15
CASSVGHRGQVGTDTQYF	TGTGCCAGCAGCGTAGGGCACAGGGGGCAAGTGGGCACAGATACGCAGTATTTT	TRBD1	TRBV9	NA	TRBJ2-3	18
CASSFQTGPAFF	TGTGCCAGCAGTTTTCAGACAGGACCAGCTTTCTTT	NA	TRBV28	NA	TRBJ1-1	12
CASSLLSSGSKNEQFF	TGTGCCAGCAGCCTCCTCTCTAGCGGGAGTAAGAATGAGCAGTTCTTC	TRBD2	TRBV27	NA	TRBJ2-1	16
CASSYSGFLEQFF	TGTGCCAGCAGCTACTCTGGTTTTCTCGAGCAGTTCTTC	NA	TRBV7-9	NA	TRBJ2-1	13
CASSYYRSSYNSPLHF	TGTGCCAGCAGTTATTACAGAAGCTCCTATAATTCACCCCTCCACTTT	NA	TRBV7-8	few	TRBJ1-6	16
CASSQRFAPTGETYNEQFF	TGCGCCAGCAGCCAAAGATTCGCTCCGACGGGGGAGACCTACAATGAGCAGTTCTTC	NA	TRBV4-1	NA	TRBJ2-1	19
CASSQGYGTRTSGNTIYF	TGTGCCAGCAGCCAAGGGTATGGGACAAGGACTTCAGGAAACACCATATATTTT	NA	TRBV5-6	NA	TRBJ1-3	18
CASSVQSSETTGELFF	TGTGCCAGTAGTGTTCAGTCTAGTGAAACGACCGGGGAGCTGTTTTTT	NA	TRBV19	NA	TRBJ2-2	16
CASSTWTGNTEAFF	TGTGCCAGCAGTACTTGGACAGGGAACACTGAAGCTTTCTTT	TRBD1	TRBV6-5	NA	TRBJ1-1	14
CASRVDGGNSPLHF	TGTGCCAGCAGGGTGGATGGAGGCAATTCACCCCTCCACTTT	NA	TRBV13	once	TRBJ1-6	14
CASSLGAGVKYF	TGTGCCAGCAGCCTGGGCGCGGGAGTAAAATATTTT	TRBD2	TRBV14	NA	TRBJ2-3	12
CASSRSGSEQFF	TGTGCCAGTAGTCGGTCGGGAAGTGAGCAGTTCTTC	NA	TRBV19	NA	TRBJ2-1	12
CASSPDRSSGNTIYF	TGTGCCAGCAGTCCGGACAGGAGCTCTGGAAACACCATATATTTT	TRBD1	TRBV27	NA	TRBJ1-3	15
CASSYGESYEQYF	TGTGCCAGCAGTTACGGAGAGTCCTACGAGCAGTACTTC	NA	TRBV6-2/TRBV6-3	NA	TRBJ2-7	13
CASSDGSSPYEQYF	TGTGCCAGCAGTGACGGTAGTAGTCCCTACGAGCAGTACTTC	NA	TRBV6-1	NA	TRBJ2-7	14
CAIRKGANTGEQYF	TGTGCCATCAGGAAGGGGGCGAATACGGGAGAGCAGTACTTC	TRBD1	TRBV10-3	NA	TRBJ2-7	14
CASSPYQGQGNYGYTF	TGTGCCAGCAGTCCATACCAAGGACAGGGGAACTATGGCTACACCTTC	TRBD1	TRBV28	NA	TRBJ1-2	16
CATSLQGGQPQHF	TGTGCCACCTCCCTTCAGGGGGGTCAGCCCCAGCATTTT	TRBD1	TRBV28	NA	TRBJ1-5	13
CASSVGQSTDTQYF	TGTGCCAGCAGCGTAGGACAGAGCACAGATACGCAGTATTTT	NA	TRBV9	once	TRBJ2-3	14
CASSLWAQANTGELFF	TGTGCCAGCAGCCTCTGGGCACAGGCGAACACCGGGGAGCTGTTTTTT	NA	TRBV11-2	NA	TRBJ2-2	16
CASTNPLAGRSQETQYF	TGCGCCAGCACCAATCCCCTTGCGGGCAGATCCCAAGAGACCCAGTACTTC	NA	TRBV10-2	NA	TRBJ2-5	17
CASSNPVGGPWEKLFF	TGTGCCAGCAGCAACCCCGTCGGGGGGCCATGGGAAAAACTGTTTTTT	NA	TRBV21-1	NA	TRBJ1-4	16
CASSYSAGKSYGYTF	TGTGCCAGCAGTTACTCGGCAGGAAAAAGCTATGGCTACACCTTC	NA	TRBV6-5	NA	TRBJ1-2	15
CASSLAGTGLREAFF	TGTGCCAGCAGCTTGGCGGGGACAGGGCTAAGAGAAGCTTTCTTT	TRBD1	TRBV5-8	NA	TRBJ1-1	15
CAISEPKWDSPSSYEQYF	TGTGCCATCAGTGAGCCAAAATGGGACAGTCCGAGCTCCTACGAGCAGTACTTC	TRBD1	TRBV10-3	NA	TRBJ2-7	18
CASSPEGTSGNEQFF	TGCGCCAGCAGCCCCGAGGGGACTAGCGGCAATGAGCAGTTCTTC	TRBD2	TRBV4-1	once	TRBJ2-1	15
CASSSRHGAKNIQYF	TGTGCCAGCTCTTCGCGGCACGGAGCCAAAAACATTCAGTACTTC	NA	TRBV28	NA	TRBJ2-4	15
CASSTRTGPLHEQFF	TGTGCCAGCAGCACTCGGACAGGGCCACTTCATGAGCAGTTCTTC	TRBD1	TRBV14	NA	TRBJ2-1	15
CASSLVPGGVRSPLHF	TGTGCCAGCAGCTTGGTCCCAGGGGGCGTGAGGTCACCCCTCCACTTT	TRBD1	TRBV5-5	NA	TRBJ1-6	16
CASSVQGALYPGETQYF	TGTGCCAGCAGTGTTCAGGGGGCTCTGTATCCGGGGGAGACCCAGTACTTC	TRBD1	TRBV6-1	NA	TRBJ2-5	17